This T cell receptor beta chain was retrieved from a study of early T cells in non-severe SARS-CoV-2 infection. The CDR3 is 16 residues long. J was trimmed by 1 base and V by 5 bases; bases with no gene match: 10. CDR1 is SGHAT, CDR2 FQNNGV, per germline. Unique molecular identifier tags were affixed to discrete cDNA molecules. TCRdb independently ran MiXCR on the 5' RACE reads; one entry per CDR3 protein. Here the sample spans about 99,000 distinct CDR3 sequences, roughly 17% being singletons. This clonotype showed up just a few times. The V gene is TRBV11-2, the J gene TRBJ2-7; 8 bases agree with TRBD2. The sequence derives from an adult who was a healthcare worker with PCR-confirmed SARS-CoV-2 infection or an uninfected control (not recorded which). Source material: whole blood. The CDR3 DNA reads as TGTGCCAGCAGCCCAGTCCGACGGGGGGGGTCCTACGAGCAGTACTTC. This codes for CASSPVRRGGSYEQYF. The complete variable domain, with remaining parts taken from reference TRBV11-2 and TRBJ2-7, reads EAGVAQSPRYKIIEKRQSVAFWCNPISGHATLYWYQQILGQGPKLLIQFQNNGVVDDSQLPKDRFSAERLKGVDSTLKIQPAKLEDSAVYLCASSPVRRGGSYEQYFGPGTRLTVT.